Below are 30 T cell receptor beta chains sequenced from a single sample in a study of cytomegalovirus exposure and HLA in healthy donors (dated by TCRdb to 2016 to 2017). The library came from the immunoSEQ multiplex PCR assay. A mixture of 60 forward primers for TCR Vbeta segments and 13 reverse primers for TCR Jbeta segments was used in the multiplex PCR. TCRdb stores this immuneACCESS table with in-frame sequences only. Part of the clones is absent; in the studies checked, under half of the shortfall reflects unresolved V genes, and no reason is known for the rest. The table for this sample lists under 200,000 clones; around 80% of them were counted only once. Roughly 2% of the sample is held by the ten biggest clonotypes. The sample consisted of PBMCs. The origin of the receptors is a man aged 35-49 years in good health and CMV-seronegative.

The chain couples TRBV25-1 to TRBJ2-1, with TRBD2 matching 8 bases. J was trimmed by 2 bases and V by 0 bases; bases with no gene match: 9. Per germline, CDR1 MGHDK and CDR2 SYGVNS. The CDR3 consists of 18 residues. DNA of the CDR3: TGTGCCAGCAGTGAATATGGAGGAGGTAGCGGGACCTACAATGAGCAGTTCTTC. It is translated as CASSEYGGGSGTYNEQFF.

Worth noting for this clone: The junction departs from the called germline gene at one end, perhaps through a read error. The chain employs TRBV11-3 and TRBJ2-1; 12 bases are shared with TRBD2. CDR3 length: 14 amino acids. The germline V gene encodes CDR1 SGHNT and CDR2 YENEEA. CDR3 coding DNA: TGTGCCAGCAGCGGACTAGCGGGATTCAATGGGCAGTTCTTC. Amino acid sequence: CASSGLAGFNGQFF.

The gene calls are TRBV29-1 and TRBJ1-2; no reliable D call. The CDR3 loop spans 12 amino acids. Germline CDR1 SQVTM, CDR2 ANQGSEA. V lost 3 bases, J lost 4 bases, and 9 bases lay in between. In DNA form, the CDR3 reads TGCAGCGTTGAGTACAGTATCTATGGCTACACCTTC. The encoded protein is CSVEYSIYGYTF.

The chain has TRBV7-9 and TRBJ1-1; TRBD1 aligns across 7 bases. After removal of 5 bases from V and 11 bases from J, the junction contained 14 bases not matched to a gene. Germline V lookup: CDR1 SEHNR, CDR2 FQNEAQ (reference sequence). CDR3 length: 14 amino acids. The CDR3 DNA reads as TGTGCCAGCAGCCGCGGGACAGCGTGGGAGTACGCTTTCTTT. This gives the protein CASSRGTAWEYAFF.

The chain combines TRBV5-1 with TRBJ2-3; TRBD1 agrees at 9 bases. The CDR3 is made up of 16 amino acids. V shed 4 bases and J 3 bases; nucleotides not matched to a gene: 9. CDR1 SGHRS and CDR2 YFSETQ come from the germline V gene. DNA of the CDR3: TGCGCCAGCAGCCCCGTGACAGGGGGGAAGACAGATACGCAGTATTTT. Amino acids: CASSPVTGGKTDTQYF.

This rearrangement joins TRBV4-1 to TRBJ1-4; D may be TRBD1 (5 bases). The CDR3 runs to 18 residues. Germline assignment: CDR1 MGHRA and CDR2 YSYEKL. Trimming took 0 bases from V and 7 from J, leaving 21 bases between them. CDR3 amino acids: CASSQDRGRGGVSEKLFF. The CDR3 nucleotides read TGCGCCAGCAGCCAAGATAGGGGCCGCGGAGGGGTGAGTGAAAAACTGTTTTTT.

In nucleotides, the CDR3 is TGTGCCAGCAGTTACGATAGCAGGGAGGGCAATGAGCAGTTCTTC. Its translation is CASSYDSREGNEQFF. The rearrangement uses TRBV6-5 and TRBJ2-1, with 7 bases lining up with TRBD2. V dropped 2 bases and J dropped 6; count of bases not matched to a gene: 7. This CDR3 has 15 residues. Germline loops: CDR1 MNHEY, CDR2 SVGAGI.

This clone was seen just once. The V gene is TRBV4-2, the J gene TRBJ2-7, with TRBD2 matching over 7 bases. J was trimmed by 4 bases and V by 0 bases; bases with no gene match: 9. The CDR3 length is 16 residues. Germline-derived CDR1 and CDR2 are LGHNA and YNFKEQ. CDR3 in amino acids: CASSQDQAGSLYEQYF. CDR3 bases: TGTGCCAGCAGCCAAGATCAAGCGGGGAGCCTATACGAGCAGTACTTC.

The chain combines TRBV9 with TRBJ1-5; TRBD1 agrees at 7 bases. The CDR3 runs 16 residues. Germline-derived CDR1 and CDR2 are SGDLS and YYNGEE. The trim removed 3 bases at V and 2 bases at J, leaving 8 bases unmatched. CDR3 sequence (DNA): TGTGCCAGCAGCGCCACCACAGGGGACGGCAATCAGCCCCAGCATTTT. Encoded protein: CASSATTGDGNQPQHF.

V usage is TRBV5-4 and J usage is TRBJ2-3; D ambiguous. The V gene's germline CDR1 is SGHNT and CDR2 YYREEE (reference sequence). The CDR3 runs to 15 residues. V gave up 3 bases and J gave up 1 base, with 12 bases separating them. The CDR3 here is CASSSFNEGTDTQYF. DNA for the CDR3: TGTGCCAGCAGCTCCTTTAACGAGGGCACAGATACGCAGTATTTT.

This CDR3 is CASREDFGANVLTF. CDR3 DNA: TGTGCCAGCCGGGAGGATTTTGGGGCCAACGTCCTGACTTTC. The gene calls are TRBV19 and TRBJ2-6; 7 nucleotides align to TRBD2. CDR3 length: 14 residues. V shed 9 bases and J 3 bases; nucleotides not matched to a gene: 5. Germline-derived CDR1 and CDR2 are LNHDA and SQIVND (reference sequence). Together with reference TRBV19 and TRBJ2-6, the CDR3 gives the full variable domain: DGGITQSPKYLFRKEGQNVTLSCEQNLNHDAMYWYRQDPGQGLRLIYYSQIVNDFQKGDIAEGYSVSREKKESFPLTVTSAQKNPTAFYLCASREDFGANVLTFGAGSRLTVL.

CDR3 nucleotides: TGTGCCAGCAGCTTAAAGGTCGGAGGGGTTAACACCATATATTTT. It encodes CASSLKVGGVNTIYF. The chain is built from TRBV11-2 and TRBJ1-3; possible D gene TRBD1, 5 bases. The V end lost 2 bases, the J end lost 7 bases, and 15 bases lay between the germline ends. The CDR3 runs 15 residues. CDR1 is SGHAT, CDR2 FQNNGV, per germline.

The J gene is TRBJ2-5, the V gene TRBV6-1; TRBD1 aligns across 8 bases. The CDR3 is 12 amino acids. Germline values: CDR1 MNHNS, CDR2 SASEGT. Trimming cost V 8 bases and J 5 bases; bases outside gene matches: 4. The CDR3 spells CASQGAAETQYF. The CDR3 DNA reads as TGTGCCAGCCAGGGGGCCGCGGAGACCCAGTACTTC.

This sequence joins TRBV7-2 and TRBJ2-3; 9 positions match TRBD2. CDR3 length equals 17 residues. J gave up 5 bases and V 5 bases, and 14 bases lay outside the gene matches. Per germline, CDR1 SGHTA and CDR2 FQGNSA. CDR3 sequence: CASSQKRLAGGRDTQYF. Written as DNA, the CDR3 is TGTGCCAGCAGCCAGAAAAGGCTTGCGGGAGGGAGAGATACGCAGTATTTT.

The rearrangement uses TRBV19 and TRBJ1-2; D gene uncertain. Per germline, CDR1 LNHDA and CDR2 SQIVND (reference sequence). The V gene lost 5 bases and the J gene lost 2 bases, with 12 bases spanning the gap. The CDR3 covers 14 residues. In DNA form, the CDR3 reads TGTGCCAGTAGTGCAGGACTGTTAAACTATGGCTACACCTTC. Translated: CASSAGLLNYGYTF. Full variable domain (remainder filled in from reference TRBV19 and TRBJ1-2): DGGITQSPKYLFRKEGQNVTLSCEQNLNHDAMYWYRQDPGQGLRLIYYSQIVNDFQKGDIAEGYSVSREKKESFPLTVTSAQKNPTAFYLCASSAGLLNYGYTFGSGTRLTVV.

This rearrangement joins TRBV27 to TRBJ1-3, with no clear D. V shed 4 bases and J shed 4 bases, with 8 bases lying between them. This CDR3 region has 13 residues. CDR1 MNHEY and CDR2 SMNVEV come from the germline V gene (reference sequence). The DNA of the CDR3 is TGTGCCAGCAGTTATGGGCGCGGAAACACCATATATTTT. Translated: CASSYGRGNTIYF.

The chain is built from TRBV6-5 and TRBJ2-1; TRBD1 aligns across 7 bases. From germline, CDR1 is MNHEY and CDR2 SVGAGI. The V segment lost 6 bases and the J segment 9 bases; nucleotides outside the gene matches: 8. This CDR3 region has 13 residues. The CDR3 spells CASSPDRAGEQFF. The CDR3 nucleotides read TGTGCCAGCAGCCCCGACAGGGCCGGTGAGCAGTTCTTC.

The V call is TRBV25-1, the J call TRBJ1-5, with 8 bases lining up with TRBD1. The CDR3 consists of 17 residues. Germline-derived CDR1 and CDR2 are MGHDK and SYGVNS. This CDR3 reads CANHHPDPGQGNQPQHF. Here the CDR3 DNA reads TGTGCTAATCATCATCCTGATCCGGGACAGGGCAATCAGCCCCAGCATTTT.

The CDR3 spells CASSMTGANTGELFF. The CDR3 DNA sequence: TGCGCCAGCAGCATGACAGGGGCGAACACCGGGGAGCTGTTTTTT. V usage is TRBV5-1 and J usage is TRBJ2-2; 8 positions agree with TRBD1. CDR3 size: 15 residues. Germline V CDR1 and CDR2: SGHRS, YFSETQ. V gave up 4 bases and J gave up 0 bases; unmatched junction bases: 2.

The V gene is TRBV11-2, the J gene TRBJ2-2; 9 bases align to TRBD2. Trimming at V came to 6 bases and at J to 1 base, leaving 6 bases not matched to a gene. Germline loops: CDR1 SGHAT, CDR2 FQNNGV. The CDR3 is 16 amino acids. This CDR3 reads CASSRREGWNTGELFF. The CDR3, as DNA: TGTGCCAGCAGTCGGCGGGAGGGCTGGAACACCGGGGAGCTGTTTTTT.

The CDR3 DNA reads TGTGCCAGCAGTGAAGGACTAGCGTTTTACGAAAACATTCAGTACTTC. This translates into CASSEGLAFYENIQYF. The rearrangement joins TRBV6-1 to TRBJ2-4, with 8 bases identical to TRBD2. The germline CDR1 and CDR2 sequences are MNHNS and SASEGT. V trimming: 1 base; J trimming: 5 bases; junction bases outside the gene matches: 7. CDR3 size: 16 residues.

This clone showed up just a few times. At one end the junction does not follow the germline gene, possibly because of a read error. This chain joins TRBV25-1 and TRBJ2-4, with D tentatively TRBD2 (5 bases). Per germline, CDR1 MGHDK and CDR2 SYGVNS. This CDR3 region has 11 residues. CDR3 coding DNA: TGTGCCAGCAGTGAGGGAGTTCCCGAGGACTTC. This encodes CASSEGVPEDF.

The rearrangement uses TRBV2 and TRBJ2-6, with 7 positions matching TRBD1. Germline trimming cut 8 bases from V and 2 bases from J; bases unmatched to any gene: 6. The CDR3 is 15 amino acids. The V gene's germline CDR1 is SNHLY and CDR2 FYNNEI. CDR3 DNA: TGTGCCAGCCCCAGGGGGAGTGCTGGGGCCAACGTCCTGACTTTC. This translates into CASPRGSAGANVLTF.

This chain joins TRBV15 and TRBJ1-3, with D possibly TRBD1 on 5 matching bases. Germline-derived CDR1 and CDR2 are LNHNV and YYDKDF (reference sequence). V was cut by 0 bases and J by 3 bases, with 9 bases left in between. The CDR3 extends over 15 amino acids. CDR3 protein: CATSRDPGGGNTIYF. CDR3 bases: TGTGCCACCAGCAGAGACCCGGGGGGTGGAAACACCATATATTTT. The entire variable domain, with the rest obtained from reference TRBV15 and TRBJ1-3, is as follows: DAMVIQNPRYQVTQFGKPVTLSCSQTLNHNVMYWYQQKSSQAPKLLFHYYDKDFNNEADTPDNFQSRRPNTSFCFLDIRSPGLGDTAMYLCATSRDPGGGNTIYFGEGSWLTVV.

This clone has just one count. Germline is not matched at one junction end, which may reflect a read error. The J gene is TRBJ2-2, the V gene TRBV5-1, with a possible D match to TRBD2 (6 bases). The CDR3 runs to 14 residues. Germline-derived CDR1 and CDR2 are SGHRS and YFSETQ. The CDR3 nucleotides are TGCGCCAGCAGTTTGGGACTGTACACCGGGGAGCCGTTTTTT. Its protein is CASSLGLYTGEPFF.

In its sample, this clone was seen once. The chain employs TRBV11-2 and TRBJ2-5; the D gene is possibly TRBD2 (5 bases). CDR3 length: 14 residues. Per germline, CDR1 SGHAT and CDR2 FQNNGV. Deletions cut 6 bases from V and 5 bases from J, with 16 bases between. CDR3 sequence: CASRSSFGGETQYF. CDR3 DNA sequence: TGTGCCAGCAGGTCAAGTTTCGGCGGGGAGACCCAGTACTTC.

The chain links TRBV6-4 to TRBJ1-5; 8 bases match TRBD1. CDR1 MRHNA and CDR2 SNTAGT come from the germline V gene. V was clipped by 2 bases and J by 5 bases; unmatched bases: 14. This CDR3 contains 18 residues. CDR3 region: CASSDKSGRHRGDQPQHF. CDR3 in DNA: TGTGCCAGCAGTGACAAATCAGGTCGTCACAGGGGGGATCAGCCCCAGCATTTT.

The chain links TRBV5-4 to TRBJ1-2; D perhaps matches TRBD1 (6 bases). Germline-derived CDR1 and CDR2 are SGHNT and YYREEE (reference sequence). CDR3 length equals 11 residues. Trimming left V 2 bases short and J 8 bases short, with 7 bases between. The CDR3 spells CASSLQGGYTF. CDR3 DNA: TGTGCCAGCAGCTTACAGGGCGGCTACACCTTC.

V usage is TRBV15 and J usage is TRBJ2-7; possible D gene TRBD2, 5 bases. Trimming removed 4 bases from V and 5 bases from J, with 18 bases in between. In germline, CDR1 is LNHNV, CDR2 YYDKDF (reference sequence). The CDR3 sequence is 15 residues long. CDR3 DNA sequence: TGTGCCACCAGCAAGAGACTAACACCCTTCGACGAGCAGTACTTC. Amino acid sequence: CATSKRLTPFDEQYF.

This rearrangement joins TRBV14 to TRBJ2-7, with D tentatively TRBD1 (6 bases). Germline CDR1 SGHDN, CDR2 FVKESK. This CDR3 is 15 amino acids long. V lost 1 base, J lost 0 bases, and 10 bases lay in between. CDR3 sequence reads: CASSQVGGVSYEQYF. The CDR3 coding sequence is TGTGCCAGCAGCCAAGTAGGGGGAGTCTCCTACGAGCAGTACTTC.